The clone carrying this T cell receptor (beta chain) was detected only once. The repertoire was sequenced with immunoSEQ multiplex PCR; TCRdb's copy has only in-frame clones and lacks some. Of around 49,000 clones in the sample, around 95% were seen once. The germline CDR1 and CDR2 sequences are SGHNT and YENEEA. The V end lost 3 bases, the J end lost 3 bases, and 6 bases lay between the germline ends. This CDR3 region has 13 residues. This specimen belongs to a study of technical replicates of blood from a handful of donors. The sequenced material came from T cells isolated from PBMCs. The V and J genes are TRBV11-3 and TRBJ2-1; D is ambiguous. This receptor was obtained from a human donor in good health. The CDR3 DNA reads TGTGCCAGCAGCTTGAGCCTCTACAATGAGCAGTTCTTC. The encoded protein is CASSLSLYNEQFF.